Shown below are 8 T cell receptor beta chains from a single sample sequenced in a study of blood T cell repertoires in COVID-19 (dated by TCRdb to the early 2020s). Libraries were built with the immunoSEQ multiplex PCR assay. The table comes from immuneACCESS by way of TCRdb, which keeps in-frame sequences with V and J called. Part of the clones is missing from these tables; in studies checked, under half for an unresolved V gene and the rest for unknown reasons. This sample has approximately 450,000 clones in its table, and more than 85% of those were observed once. The top ten clonotypes cover 4.3% of the sample. Sequencing was performed on peripheral blood. The source of these receptors is a woman aged 25 to 45 with acute or convalescent COVID-19.

This sequence joins TRBV19 and TRBJ2-1; TRBD2 matches 15 bases. This CDR3 region has 15 residues. Germline assignment: CDR1 LNHDA and CDR2 SQIVND (reference sequence). J lost 10 bases, V lost 4 bases, and 5 bases had no gene match. CDR3 in amino acids: CASSKGTSGGREQFF. CDR3 bases: TGTGCCAGTAGTAAAGGGACTAGCGGGGGGAGGGAGCAGTTCTTC.

This chain connects TRBV30 to TRBJ2-3; tentative D call: TRBD2 (5 bases). Germline V CDR1 and CDR2: GTSNPN, SVGIG (reference sequence). This CDR3 has 13 residues. Deletions cut 8 bases from V and 0 bases from J, with 12 bases between. CDR3 coding DNA: TGTGCCCTCGGACGGGGAAGCACAGATACGCAGTATTTT. This codes for CALGRGSTDTQYF.

The V gene is TRBV7-6, the J gene TRBJ2-2, with D perhaps matching TRBD1 (5 bases). The CDR3 consists of 15 residues. V lost 2 bases to trimming and J lost 4 bases, with 11 bases between them. In germline, CDR1 is SGHVS, CDR2 FNYEAQ. The CDR3 spells CASSLTSTGTGELFF. Written as DNA, the CDR3 is TGTGCCAGCAGCTTAACCAGCACAGGCACCGGGGAGCTGTTTTTT.

This clone was seen just once. The genes are TRBV21-1 and TRBJ2-7; no DNA check was done on the table's D call, TRBD1. TRBV21-1 is flagged as a pseudogene. The CDR3 is made up of 15 amino acids. The CDR3 DNA reads TGTGCCAGCAGCCAGATGACAGGAGACTCCTACGAGCAGTACTTC. Translation gives CASSQMTGDSYEQYF.

A word on this clone: This sample includes further DNA sequences coding for the same CDR3. V gene TRBV5-4 combines with J gene TRBJ2-2; the D gene is possibly TRBD2 (5 bases). The CDR3 runs to 15 residues. Germline V gene lookup returns CDR1 SGHNT and CDR2 YYREEE (reference sequence). Trimming stripped 0 bases from V and 7 bases from J, with 13 bases between. CDR3 coding DNA: TGTGCCAGCAGCTTGGCCAGAGGGAAAGGCGGGGAGCTGTTTTTT. This translates into CASSLARGKGGELFF.

V gene TRBV5-1 combines with J gene TRBJ2-7; 7 positions agree with TRBD2. This CDR3 is 13 amino acids long. The germline V gene has CDR1 SGHRS and CDR2 YFSETQ. J gave up 7 bases and V 2 bases, and 6 bases lay outside the gene matches. The CDR3: CASSFGTIREQYF. DNA for the CDR3: TGCGCCAGCAGCTTCGGGACTATCCGAGAGCAGTACTTC.

The gene calls are TRBV6-2 or TRBV6-3 and TRBJ2-3, with 10 nucleotides matching TRBD2. The germline gives CDR1 MNHEY, CDR2 SVGEGT. The CDR3 runs 16 residues. The V gene end was trimmed by 6 bases and the J gene end by 3 bases; junction bases not matched to a gene: 9. CDR3: CASSSPSGGGTDTQYF. DNA for the CDR3: TGTGCCAGCAGCTCTCCCAGCGGGGGGGGTACAGATACGCAGTATTTT.

A single count supports this clone. This chain joins TRBV7-3 and TRBJ2-3; 8 nucleotides align to TRBD2. CDR1 is SGHTA, CDR2 FQGTGA, per germline. After removal of 3 bases from V and 8 bases from J, the junction contained 1 base not matched to a gene. CDR3 length: 12 amino acids. The CDR3 DNA reads as TGTGCCAGCAGCTTGCTAGCGGGTACGCAGTATTTT. It translates to CASSLLAGTQYF.